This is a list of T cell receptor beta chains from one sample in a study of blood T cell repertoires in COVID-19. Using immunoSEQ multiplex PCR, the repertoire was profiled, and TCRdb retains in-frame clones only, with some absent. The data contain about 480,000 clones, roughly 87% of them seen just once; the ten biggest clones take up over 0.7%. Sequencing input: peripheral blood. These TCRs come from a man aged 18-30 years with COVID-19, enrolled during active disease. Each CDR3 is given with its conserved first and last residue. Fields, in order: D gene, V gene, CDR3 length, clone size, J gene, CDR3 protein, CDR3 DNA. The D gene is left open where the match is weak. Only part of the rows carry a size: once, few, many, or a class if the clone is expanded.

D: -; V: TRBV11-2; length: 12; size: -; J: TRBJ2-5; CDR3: CASSPSRETQYF; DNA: TGTGCCAGCAGCCCGAGTCGCGAGACCCAGTACTTC
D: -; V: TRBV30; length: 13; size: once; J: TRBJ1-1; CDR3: CAWSGDRNTEAFF; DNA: TGTGCCTGGAGTGGTGATAGAAACACTGAAGCTTTCTTT
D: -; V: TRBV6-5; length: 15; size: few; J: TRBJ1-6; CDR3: CASGRVSSYNSPLHF; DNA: TGTGCCAGCGGGAGGGTCAGCTCCTATAATTCACCCCTCCACTTT
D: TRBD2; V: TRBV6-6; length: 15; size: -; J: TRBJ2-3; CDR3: CASSQTSSGTDTQYF; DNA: TGTGCCAGCAGTCAGACTAGCTCGGGCACAGATACGCAGTATTTT
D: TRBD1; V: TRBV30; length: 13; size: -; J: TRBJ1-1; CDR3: CAYSRTGLAEAFF; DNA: TGTGCCTACTCTCGGACAGGTCTTGCTGAAGCTTTCTTT
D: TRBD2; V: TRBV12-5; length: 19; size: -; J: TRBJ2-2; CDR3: CASDFLLAGGPLATGELFF; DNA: TGTGCTAGTGATTTTCTACTAGCGGGAGGGCCCCTCGCCACCGGGGAGCTGTTTTTT
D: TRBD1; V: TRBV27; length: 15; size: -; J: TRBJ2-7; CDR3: CASSLGAGGLYEQYF; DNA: TGTGCCAGCAGTTTGGGTGCAGGGGGCTTATACGAGCAGTACTTC
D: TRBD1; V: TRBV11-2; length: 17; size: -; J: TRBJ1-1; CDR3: CASSSSTGEERRTEAFF; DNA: TGTGCCAGCAGCTCGTCGACAGGGGAAGAAAGAAGGACTGAAGCTTTCTTT
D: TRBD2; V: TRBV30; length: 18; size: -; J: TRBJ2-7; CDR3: CAWSPDRVTLAGYYEQYF; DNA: TGTGCCTGGAGTCCCGACAGGGTGACACTAGCGGGATACTACGAGCAGTACTTC
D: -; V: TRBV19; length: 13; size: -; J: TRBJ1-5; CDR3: CASRQGFGWSQHF; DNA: TGTGCCAGTAGACAGGGCTTTGGGTGGTCCCAGCATTTT
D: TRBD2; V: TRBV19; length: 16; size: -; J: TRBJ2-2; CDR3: CASSIQWTSGTGELFF; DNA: TGTGCCAGTAGTATACAATGGACTAGCGGCACCGGGGAGCTGTTTTTT
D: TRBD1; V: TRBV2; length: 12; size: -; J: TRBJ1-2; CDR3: CASRGQLYGYTF; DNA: TGTGCCAGCAGGGGACAGCTCTATGGCTACACCTTC
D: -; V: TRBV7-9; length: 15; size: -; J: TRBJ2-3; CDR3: CASSSEAVSTDTQYF; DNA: TGTGCCAGCAGCTCTGAAGCGGTTAGCACAGATACGCAGTATTTT
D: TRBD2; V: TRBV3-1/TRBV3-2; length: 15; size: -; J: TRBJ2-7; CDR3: CASSSGLAGPYEQYF; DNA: TGTGCCAGCAGTTCCGGACTAGCGGGGCCCTACGAGCAGTACTTC
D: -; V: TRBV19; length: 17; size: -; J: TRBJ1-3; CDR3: CASSPSRAGVSGNTIYF; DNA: TGTGCCAGTAGTCCCTCTCGGGCGGGCGTCTCTGGAAACACCATATATTTT
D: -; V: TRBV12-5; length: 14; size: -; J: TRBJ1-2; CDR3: CASGLAEGFDGYTF; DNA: TGTGCTAGTGGTTTGGCGGAGGGGTTTGATGGCTACACCTTC
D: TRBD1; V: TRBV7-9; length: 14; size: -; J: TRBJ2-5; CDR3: CASSPWTGEETQYF; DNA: TGTGCCAGCAGCCCGTGGACAGGGGAAGAGACCCAGTACTTC
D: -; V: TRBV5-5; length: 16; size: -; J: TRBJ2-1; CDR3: CASSLAGTPAYNEQFF; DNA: TGTGCCAGCAGCTTGGCCGGGACTCCAGCCTACAATGAGCAGTTCTTC
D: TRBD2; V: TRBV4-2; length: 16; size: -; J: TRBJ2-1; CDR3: CASSTRLAGDYNEQFF; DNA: TGTGCCAGCAGCACCCGACTAGCGGGAGATTACAATGAGCAGTTCTTC
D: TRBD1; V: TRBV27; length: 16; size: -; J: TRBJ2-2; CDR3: CASSFYGQGLPRELFF; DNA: TGTGCCAGCAGTTTTTATGGACAGGGGTTGCCCAGGGAGCTGTTTTTT
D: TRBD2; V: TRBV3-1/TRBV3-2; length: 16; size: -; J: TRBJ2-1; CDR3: CASSLIAGGPRNEQFF; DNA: TGTGCCAGCAGTCTCATAGCGGGAGGGCCGAGGAATGAGCAGTTCTTC
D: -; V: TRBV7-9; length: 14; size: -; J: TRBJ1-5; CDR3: CASSQGHPGLAQHF; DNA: TGTGCCAGCAGCCAGGGACACCCAGGGTTGGCCCAGCATTTT
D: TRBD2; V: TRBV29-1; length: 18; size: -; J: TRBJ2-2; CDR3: CSVEDRTREGQNTGELFF; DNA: TGCAGCGTTGAAGATCGAACGCGGGAGGGCCAAAACACCGGGGAGCTGTTTTTT
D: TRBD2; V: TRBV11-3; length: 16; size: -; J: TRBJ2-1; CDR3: CASSASGTSGSDEQFF; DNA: TGTGCCAGCAGCGCATCCGGGACTAGCGGGAGCGATGAGCAGTTCTTC
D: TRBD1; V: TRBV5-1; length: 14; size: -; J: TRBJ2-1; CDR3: CASSFGTAYNEQFF; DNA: TGCGCCAGCAGCTTTGGGACAGCCTACAATGAGCAGTTCTTC
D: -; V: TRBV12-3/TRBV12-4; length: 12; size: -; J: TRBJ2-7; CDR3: CASSLAGYEQYF; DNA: TGTGCCAGCAGTTTAGCCGGGTACGAGCAGTACTTC
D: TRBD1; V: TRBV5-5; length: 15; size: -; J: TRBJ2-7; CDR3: CASSLGDRAPYEQYF; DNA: TGTGCCAGCAGCTTGGGGGACAGGGCCCCCTACGAGCAGTACTTC
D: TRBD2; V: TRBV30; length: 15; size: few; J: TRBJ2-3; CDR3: CAWSPGGGQADTQYF; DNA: TGTGCCTGGAGTCCGGGGGGGGGCCAGGCCGATACGCAGTATTTT
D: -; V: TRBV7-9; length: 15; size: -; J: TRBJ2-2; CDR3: CASRIVGAGTGELFF; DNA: TGTGCCAGCAGGATAGTGGGGGCTGGCACCGGGGAGCTGTTTTTT
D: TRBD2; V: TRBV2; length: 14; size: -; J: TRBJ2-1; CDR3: CASSGTSGYNEQFF; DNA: TGTGCCAGCAGCGGGACTAGCGGCTACAATGAGCAGTTCTTC
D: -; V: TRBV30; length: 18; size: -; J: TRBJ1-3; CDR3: CAWSVPRTDSSSGNTIYF; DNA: TGTGCCTGGAGTGTACCCAGGACAGATTCCAGCTCTGGAAACACCATATATTTT